This T cell receptor beta chain emerged from a study of CD8+ T cells in alopecia areata. Study in general: Treated individuals took tofacitinib by mouth, 5 to 10 mg twice daily. General study findings and limits: Elevated clonality characterized lesional scalp relative to normal scalp, particularly in alopecia totalis/universalis.

RNA extraction was followed by reverse transcription into cDNA, which acted as the sequencing template. Measured with immunoSEQ multiplex PCR; TCRdb has only the in-frame clones, and not every one. The data show 150,000 or so clones, under 60% seen once. This clone was seen a few times. Its antigen remains unidentified. The V end was cut by 4 bases, the J end by 3 bases, with 10 bases between. CDR1 is SGHDT and CDR2 is YYEEEE in the germline V gene. This CDR3 has 14 amino acids. This chain uses TRBV5-6 with TRBJ2-2, with D possibly TRBD2 on 7 matching bases. Specimen: CD8+ T cells sorted from blood, collected at week 0. This sequence originates from a human donor with alopecia areata. This CDR3 reads CASSPGGHTGELFF. The DNA of the CDR3 is TGTGCCAGCAGCCCCGGGGGGCACACCGGGGAGCTGTTTTTT.